This TCR beta chain stems from a study of T cells in Graves' hyperthyroidism and ophthalmopathy. The CDR3 regions of TCR beta were amplified from RNA transcripts. HTBI primers drove first-round RT-PCR of the TCR CDR3. TCRdb passed the multiplex PCR reads through MiXCR, listing each CDR3 protein once. The sample carries some 250,000 distinct CDR3 sequences, 13% to 15% recorded once. Clinical symptoms, serum thyroxine and TRAb, thyroid ultrasound and orbital computed tomography together formed the diagnostic basis. General study results and limits: Ophthalmopathy was identified by the model a median about 6.8 months ahead of onset.

Germline V lookup: CDR1 SNHLY, CDR2 FYNNEI. The CDR3 has 12 residues. With 3 bases removed from V and 8 bases from J, the gap between germline ends came to 8 bases. This clonotype was detected many times. What it binds is unknown. This TCR derives from a woman in her forties with Graves' hyperthyroidism that later progressed to Graves' ophthalmopathy. The chain joins TRBV2 to TRBJ2-1; D is ambiguous. Sequences were obtained from blood. CDR3 coding DNA: TGTGCCAGCAGTGAGGGAACAGATGAGCAGTTCTTC. This codes for CASSEGTDEQFF.